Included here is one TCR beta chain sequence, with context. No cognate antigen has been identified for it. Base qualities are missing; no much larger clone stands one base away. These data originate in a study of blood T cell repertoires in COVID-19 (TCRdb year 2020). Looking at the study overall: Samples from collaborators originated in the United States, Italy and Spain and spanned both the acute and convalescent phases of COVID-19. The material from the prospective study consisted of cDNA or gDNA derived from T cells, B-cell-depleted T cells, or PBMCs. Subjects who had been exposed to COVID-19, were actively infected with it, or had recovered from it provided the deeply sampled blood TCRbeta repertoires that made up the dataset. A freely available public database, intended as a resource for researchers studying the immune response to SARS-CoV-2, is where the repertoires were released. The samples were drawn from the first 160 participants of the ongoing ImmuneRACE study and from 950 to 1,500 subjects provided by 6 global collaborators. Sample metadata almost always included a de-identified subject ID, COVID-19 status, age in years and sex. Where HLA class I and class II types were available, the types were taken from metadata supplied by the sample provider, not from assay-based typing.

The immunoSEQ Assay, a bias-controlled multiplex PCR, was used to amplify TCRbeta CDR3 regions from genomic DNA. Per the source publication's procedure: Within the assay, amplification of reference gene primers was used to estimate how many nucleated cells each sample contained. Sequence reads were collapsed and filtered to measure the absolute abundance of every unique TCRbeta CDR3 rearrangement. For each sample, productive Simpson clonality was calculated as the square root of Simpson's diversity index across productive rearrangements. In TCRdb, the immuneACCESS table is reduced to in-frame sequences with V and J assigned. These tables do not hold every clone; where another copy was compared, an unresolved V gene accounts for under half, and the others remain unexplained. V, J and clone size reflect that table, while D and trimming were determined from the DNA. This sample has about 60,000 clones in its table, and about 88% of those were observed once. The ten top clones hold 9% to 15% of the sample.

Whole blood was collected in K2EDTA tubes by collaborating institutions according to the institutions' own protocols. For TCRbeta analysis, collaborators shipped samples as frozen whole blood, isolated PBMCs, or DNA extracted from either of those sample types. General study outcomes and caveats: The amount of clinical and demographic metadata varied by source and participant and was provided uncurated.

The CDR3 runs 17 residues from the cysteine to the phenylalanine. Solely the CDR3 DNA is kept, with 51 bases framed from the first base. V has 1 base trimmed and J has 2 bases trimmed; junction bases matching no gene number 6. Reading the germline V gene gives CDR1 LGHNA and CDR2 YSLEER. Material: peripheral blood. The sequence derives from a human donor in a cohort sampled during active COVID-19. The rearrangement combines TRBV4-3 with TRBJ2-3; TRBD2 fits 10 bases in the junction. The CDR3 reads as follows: CASSQGGTSDYTDTQYF. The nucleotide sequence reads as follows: TGCGCCAGCAGCCAAGGAGGGACTAGCGATTACACAGATACGCAGTATTTT.